This entry is about one T cell receptor beta chain. Its antigen is not known. Method: immunoSEQ multiplex PCR; TCRdb's copy keeps in-frame clones and lacks some. The repertoire holds 20,000 to 25,000 clones, 73% seen once, with around 28% in the top ten. This specimen comes from a study of vaccination effects on CD4 cells after COVID-19. V trimming: 0 bases; J trimming: 12 bases; junction bases outside the gene matches: 11. The CDR3 is 16 amino acids. CDR1 SGHTA and CDR2 FQGNSA come from the germline V gene. Using viral peptide pools, the ViraFEST assay grew out antigen-specific CD4+ T cells prior to sequencing. Researchers isolated CD4+ T cells once approximately 10 days of culture had elapsed. The healthy vaccine recipients, who had no prior SARS-CoV-2 infection, showed negative nucleocapsid antibodies.

The origin of this receptor is a human donor who received a COVID-19 vaccine. This specimen consisted of CD4+ T cells from PBMCs cultured with HCoV-NL63 spike peptides, obtained before COVID-19 vaccination. V gene TRBV7-2 combines with J gene TRBJ2-1, with TRBD2 identical over 10 bases. CDR3 in DNA: TGTGCCAGCAGCTTAGCGGGGGGGACTAGCGAATATAGGCAGTTCTTC. Translated: CASSLAGGTSEYRQFF.